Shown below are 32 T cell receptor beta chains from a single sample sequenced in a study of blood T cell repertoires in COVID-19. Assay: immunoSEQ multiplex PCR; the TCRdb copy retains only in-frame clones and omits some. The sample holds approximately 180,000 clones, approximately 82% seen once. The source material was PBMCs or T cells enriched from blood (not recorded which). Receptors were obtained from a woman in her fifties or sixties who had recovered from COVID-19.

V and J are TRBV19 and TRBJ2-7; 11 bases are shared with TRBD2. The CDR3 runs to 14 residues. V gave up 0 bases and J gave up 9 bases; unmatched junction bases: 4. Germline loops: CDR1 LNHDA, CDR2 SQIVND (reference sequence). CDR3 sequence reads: CASSIEPSGRWQYF. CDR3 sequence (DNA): TGTGCCAGTAGTATAGAACCTAGCGGGAGGTGGCAGTACTTC.

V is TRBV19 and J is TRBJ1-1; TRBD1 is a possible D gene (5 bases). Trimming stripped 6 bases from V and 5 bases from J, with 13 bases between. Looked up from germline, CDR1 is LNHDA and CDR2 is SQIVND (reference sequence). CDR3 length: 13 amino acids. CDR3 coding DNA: TGTGCCAGTAGGACAGCGCTTGGGACTGAAGCTTTCTTT. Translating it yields CASRTALGTEAFF.

The CDR3 DNA reads TGTGCCATCAGCGGGACTAGCGGGGGACGCTACGAGCAGTACTTC. Translated, it gives CAISGTSGGRYEQYF. The chain joins TRBV10-3 to TRBJ2-7; 14 bases align to TRBD2. The CDR3 consists of 15 residues. CDR1 ENHRY and CDR2 SYGVKD come from the germline V gene. J lost 3 bases, V lost 6 bases, and 4 bases had no gene match.

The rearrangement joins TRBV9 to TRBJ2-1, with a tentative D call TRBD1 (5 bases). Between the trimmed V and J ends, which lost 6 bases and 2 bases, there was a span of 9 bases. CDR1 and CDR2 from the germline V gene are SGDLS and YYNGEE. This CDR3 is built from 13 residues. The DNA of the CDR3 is TGTGCCAGCATGCCGGACACCTACAATGAGCAGTTCTTC. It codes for CASMPDTYNEQFF.

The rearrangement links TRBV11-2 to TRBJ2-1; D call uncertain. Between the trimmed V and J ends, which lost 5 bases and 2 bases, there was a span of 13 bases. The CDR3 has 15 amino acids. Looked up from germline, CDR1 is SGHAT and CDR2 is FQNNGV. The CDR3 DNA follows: TGTGCCAGCAGCCCGTTACGGTTAGCCTACAATGAGCAGTTCTTC. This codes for CASSPLRLAYNEQFF.

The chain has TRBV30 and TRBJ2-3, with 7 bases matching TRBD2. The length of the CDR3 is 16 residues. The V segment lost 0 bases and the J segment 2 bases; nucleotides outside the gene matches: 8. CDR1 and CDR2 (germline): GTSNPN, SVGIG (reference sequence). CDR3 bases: TGTGCCTGGAGTGTACGGGGAAGCGGGACCACAGATACGCAGTATTTT. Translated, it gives CAWSVRGSGTTDTQYF.

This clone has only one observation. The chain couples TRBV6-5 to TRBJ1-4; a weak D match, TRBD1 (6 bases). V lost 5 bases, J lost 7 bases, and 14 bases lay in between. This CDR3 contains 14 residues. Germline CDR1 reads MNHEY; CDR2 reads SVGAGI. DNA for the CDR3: TGTGCCAGCAGTAATACAGGGTATACTGAAAAACTGTTTTTT. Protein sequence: CASSNTGYTEKLFF.

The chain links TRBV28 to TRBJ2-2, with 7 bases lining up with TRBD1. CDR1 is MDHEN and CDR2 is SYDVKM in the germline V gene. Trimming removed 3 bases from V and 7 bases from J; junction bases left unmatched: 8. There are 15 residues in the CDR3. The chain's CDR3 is CASSFERGQIGELFF. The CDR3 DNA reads TGTGCCAGCAGTTTTGAGAGGGGGCAGATCGGGGAGCTGTTTTTT.

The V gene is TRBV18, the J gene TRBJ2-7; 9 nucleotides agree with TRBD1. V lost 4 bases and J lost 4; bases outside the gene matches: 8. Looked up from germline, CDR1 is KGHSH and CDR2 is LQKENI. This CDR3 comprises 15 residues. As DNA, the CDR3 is TGTGCCAGCTCACTAGCCAGGACAGGGGAATACGAGCAGTACTTC. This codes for CASSLARTGEYEQYF. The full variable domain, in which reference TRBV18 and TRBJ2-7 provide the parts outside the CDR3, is NAGVMQNPRHLVRRRGQEARLRCSPMKGHSHVYWYRQLPEEGLKFMVYLQKENIIDESGMPKERFSAEFPKEGPSILRIQQVVRGDSAAYFCASSLARTGEYEQYFGPGTRLTVT.

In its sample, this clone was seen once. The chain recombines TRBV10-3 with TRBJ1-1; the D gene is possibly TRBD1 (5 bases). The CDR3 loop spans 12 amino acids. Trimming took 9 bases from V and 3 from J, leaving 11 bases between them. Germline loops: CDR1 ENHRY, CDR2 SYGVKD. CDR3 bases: TGTGCCATTCGACAGCGCGACACTGAAGCTTTCTTT. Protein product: CAIRQRDTEAFF.

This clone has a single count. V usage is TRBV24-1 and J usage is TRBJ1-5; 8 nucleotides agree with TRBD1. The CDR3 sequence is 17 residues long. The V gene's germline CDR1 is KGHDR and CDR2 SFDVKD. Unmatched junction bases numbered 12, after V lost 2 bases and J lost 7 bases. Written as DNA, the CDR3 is TGTGCCACCAGTGATTCCCTCGGACAGGGCCTTGGGCAGCCCCAGCATTTT. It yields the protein CATSDSLGQGLGQPQHF.

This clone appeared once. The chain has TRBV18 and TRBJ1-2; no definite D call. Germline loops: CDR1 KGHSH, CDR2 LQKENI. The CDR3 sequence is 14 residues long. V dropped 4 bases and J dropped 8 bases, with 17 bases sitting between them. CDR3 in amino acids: CASSLIETAKGYTF. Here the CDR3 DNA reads TGTGCCAGCTCACTTATCGAAACCGCTAAGGGCTACACCTTC.

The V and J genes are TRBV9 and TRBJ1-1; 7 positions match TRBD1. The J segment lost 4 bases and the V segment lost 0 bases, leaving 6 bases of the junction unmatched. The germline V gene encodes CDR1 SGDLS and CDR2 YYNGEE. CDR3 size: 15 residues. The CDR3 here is CASSVAGGLGTEAFF. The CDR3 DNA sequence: TGTGCCAGCAGCGTAGCAGGGGGGTTAGGCACTGAAGCTTTCTTT.

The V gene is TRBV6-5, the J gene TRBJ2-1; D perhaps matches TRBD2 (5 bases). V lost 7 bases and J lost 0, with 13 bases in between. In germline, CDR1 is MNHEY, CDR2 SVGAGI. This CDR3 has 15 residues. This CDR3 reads CASTPTGSSYNEQFF. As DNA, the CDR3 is TGTGCCAGCACGCCTACGGGGAGCTCCTACAATGAGCAGTTCTTC.

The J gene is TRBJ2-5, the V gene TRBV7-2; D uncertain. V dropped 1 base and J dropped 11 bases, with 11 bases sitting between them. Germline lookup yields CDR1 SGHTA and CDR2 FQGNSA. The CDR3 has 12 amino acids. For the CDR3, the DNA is TGTGCCAGCAGCTTAGTGGTTGGCCCTCAGTACTTC. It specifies CASSLVVGPQYF.

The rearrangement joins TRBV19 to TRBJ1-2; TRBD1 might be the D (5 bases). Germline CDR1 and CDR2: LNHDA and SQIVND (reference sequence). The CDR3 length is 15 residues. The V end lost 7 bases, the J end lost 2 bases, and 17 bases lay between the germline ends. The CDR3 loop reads CASTVGGNLNYGYTF. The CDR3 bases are TGTGCCAGTACCGTCGGGGGGAATCTCAACTATGGCTACACCTTC.

The CDR3 nucleotides read TGTGCCAGCAGCGTAGGCCTAGCGGGGGACACCGGGGAGCTGTTTTTT. Residues: CASSVGLAGDTGELFF. This sequence joins TRBV9 and TRBJ2-2; 10 nucleotides line up with TRBD2. V was clipped by 0 bases and J by 3 bases; unmatched bases: 2. The CDR3 extends over 16 amino acids. Germline CDR1 and CDR2: SGDLS and YYNGEE. The full variable domain, rest sourced from reference TRBV9 and TRBJ2-2, is DSGVTQTPKHLITATGQRVTLRCSPRSGDLSVYWYQQSLDQGLQFLIQYYNGEERAKGNILERFSAQQFPDLHSELNLSSLELGDSALYFCASSVGLAGDTGELFFGEGSRLTVL.

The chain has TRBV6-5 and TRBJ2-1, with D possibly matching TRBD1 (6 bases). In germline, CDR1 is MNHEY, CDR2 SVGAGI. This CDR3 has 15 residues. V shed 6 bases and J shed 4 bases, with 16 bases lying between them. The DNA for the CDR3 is TGTGCCAGCAGCCTGGGGGCCTCCCCTTACAATGAGCAGTTCTTC. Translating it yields CASSLGASPYNEQFF.

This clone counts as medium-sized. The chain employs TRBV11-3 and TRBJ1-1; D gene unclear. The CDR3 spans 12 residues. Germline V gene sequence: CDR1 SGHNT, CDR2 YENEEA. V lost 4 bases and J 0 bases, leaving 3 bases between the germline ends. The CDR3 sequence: CASSSMNTEAFF. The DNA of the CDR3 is TGTGCCAGCAGCTCCATGAACACTGAAGCTTTCTTT.

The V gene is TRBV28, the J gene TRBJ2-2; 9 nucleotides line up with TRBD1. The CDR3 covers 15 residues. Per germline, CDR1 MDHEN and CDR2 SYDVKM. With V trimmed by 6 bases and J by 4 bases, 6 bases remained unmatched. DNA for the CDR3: TGTGCCAGCAGCTTCCGGGACAGGGTCACCGGGGAGCTGTTTTTT. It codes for CASSFRDRVTGELFF.

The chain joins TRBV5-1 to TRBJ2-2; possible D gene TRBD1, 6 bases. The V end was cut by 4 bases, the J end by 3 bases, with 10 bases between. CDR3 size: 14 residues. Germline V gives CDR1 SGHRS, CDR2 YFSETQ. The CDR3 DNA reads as TGCGCCAGCAGCATACAGGGAGACACCGGGGAGCTGTTTTTT. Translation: CASSIQGDTGELFF.

CDR3 amino acids: CASQGVPNTGELFF. DNA of the CDR3: TGTGCCAGCCAGGGGGTGCCGAACACCGGGGAGCTGTTTTTT. The V call is TRBV6-5, the J call TRBJ2-2; TRBD1 matches at 7 bases. CDR3 length: 14 residues. V lost 8 bases, J lost 0 bases, and 3 bases stayed unmatched. The V gene's germline CDR1 is MNHEY and CDR2 SVGAGI.

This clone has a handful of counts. The CDR3 reads CASSQQRGRDTQYF. The CDR3 bases are TGTGCCAGCAGCCAGCAGCGGGGGCGAGATACGCAGTATTTT. The chain combines TRBV4-2 with TRBJ2-3; 8 nucleotides match TRBD2. Trimming took 3 bases from V and 5 from J; bases not matched to a gene: 4. Per germline, CDR1 LGHNA and CDR2 YNFKEQ. CDR3 length equals 14 residues.

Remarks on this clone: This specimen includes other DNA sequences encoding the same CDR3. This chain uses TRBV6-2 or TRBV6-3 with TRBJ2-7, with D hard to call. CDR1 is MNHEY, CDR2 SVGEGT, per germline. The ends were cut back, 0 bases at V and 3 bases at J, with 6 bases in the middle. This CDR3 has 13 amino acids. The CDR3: CASSYSPSYEQYF. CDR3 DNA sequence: TGTGCCAGCAGTTACTCGCCTAGCTACGAGCAGTACTTC.

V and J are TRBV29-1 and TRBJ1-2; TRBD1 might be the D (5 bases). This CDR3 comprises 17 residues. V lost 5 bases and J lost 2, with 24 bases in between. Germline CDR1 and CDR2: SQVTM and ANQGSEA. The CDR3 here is CSVKFDLRAEANYGYTF. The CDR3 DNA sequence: TGCAGCGTTAAATTCGACCTCAGGGCCGAAGCGAACTATGGCTACACCTTC.

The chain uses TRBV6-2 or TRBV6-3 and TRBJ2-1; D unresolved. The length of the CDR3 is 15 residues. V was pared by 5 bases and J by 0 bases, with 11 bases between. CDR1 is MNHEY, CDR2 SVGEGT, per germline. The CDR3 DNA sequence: TGTGCCAGCAGTACTATCGTCCACTCCTACAATGAGCAGTTCTTC. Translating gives CASSTIVHSYNEQFF.

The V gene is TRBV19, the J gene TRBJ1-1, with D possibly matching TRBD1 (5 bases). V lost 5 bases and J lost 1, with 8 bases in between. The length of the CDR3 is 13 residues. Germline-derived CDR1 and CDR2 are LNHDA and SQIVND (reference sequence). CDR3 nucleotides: TGTGCCAGTAGTCCAAGGGGGAACACTGAAGCTTTCTTT. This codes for CASSPRGNTEAFF.

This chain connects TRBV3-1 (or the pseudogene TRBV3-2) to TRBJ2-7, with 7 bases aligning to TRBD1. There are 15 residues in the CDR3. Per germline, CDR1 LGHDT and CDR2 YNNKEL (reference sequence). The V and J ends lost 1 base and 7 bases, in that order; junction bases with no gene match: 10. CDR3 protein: CASSQGTGTKREQYF. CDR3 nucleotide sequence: TGTGCCAGCAGCCAAGGGACAGGCACAAAAAGGGAGCAGTACTTC.

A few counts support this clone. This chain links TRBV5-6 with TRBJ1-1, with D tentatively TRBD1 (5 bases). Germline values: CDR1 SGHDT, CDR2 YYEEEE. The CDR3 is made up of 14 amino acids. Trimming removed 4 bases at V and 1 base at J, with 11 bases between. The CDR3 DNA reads TGTGCCAGCAGCCACGGGACTCGGAACACTGAAGCTTTCTTT. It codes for CASSHGTRNTEAFF.

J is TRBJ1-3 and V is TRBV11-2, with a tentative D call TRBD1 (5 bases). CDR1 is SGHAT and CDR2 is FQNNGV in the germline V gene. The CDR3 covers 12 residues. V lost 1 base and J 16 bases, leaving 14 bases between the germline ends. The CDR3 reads CASSLAAGKIYF. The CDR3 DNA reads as TGTGCCAGCAGCTTAGCAGCAGGGAAGATTTATTTT.

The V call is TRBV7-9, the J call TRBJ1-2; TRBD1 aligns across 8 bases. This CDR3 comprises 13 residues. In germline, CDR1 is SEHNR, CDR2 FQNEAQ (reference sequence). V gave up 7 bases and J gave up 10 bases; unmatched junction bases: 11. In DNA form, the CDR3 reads TGTGCCAGCATGCCAGCAGGACAGGGACCCTACACCTTC. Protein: CASMPAGQGPYTF.

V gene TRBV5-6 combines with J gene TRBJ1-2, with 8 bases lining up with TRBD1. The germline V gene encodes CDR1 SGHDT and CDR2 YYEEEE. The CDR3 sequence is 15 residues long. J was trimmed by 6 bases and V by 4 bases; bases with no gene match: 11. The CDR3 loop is CASSTLFRDRHGYTF. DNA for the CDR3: TGTGCCAGCAGCACCCTTTTCCGGGACAGGCATGGCTACACCTTC.